This TCR beta chain was sequenced for a study of Graves' ophthalmopathy and Graves' hyperthyroidism. Study-wide background: Before any treatment was given, at initial diagnosis, peripheral blood was collected.

This clonotype was found many times. Antigen specificity is unknown. V dropped 3 bases and J dropped 7 bases, with 15 bases sitting between them. The CDR3 extends over 14 amino acids. The study excluded patients with other autoimmune diseases, uncontrolled infections, pregnancy or lactation. General study findings and limits: Discrimination between ophthalmopathy and stable hyperthyroidism by a 13-signature model showed about 86% sensitivity and 70% to 82% specificity. Blood also carried most expanded thyroid clonotypes exceeding 0.001 frequency.

Investigators amplified TCR beta CDR3 regions from RNA transcripts. Second-round multiplex PCR followed a first-round RT-PCR using HTBI primers. TCRdb redid the calling of the multiplex PCR reads with MiXCR, one entry per CDR3 protein. This table has roughly 170,000 distinct CDR3 sequences, roughly 36% appearing once. Material: peripheral blood. The V call is TRBV12-3 or TRBV12-4, the J call TRBJ1-2; D is unclear. This clonotype originated in a man aged 25-45 years with Graves' ophthalmopathy. CDR3 in amino acids: CASSFLGRSGGYTF. The CDR3 DNA reads TGTGCCAGCAGTTTTCTGGGTAGGAGCGGTGGCTACACCTTC.